This T cell receptor beta chain is from a study of regulatory T cells in long-lasting Graves disease. Arm-PCR of CDR3 regions and iRepertoire HTBI primers were the basis on which TCR beta libraries were built. TCRdb reprocessed the multiplex PCR reads via MiXCR and lists one record per CDR3 protein. The table records about 560,000 distinct CDR3 sequences, roughly 15% of them present only once. This clonotype occurred many times. Documented time point: newly diagnosed GD, antithyroid drugs for less than 3 months. Isolated PBMC RNA provided the starting material for the TCR library. By American Thyroid Association guidelines, Graves' disease was diagnosed in the cohort. The CDR3 is 16 amino acids. The V gene's germline CDR1 is SGHAT and CDR2 FQNNGV. V lost 4 bases and J lost 0, with 13 bases in between. The same sample was also used in a study of T cells in Graves' hyperthyroidism and ophthalmopathy.

Sample: peripheral blood mononuclear cells (PBMCs), taken at new diagnosis, from a patient treated with antithyroid drugs. The V call is TRBV11-2, the J call TRBJ2-1; D may be TRBD1 (6 bases). This TCR came from a man between 18 and 29 years old with Graves disease. The CDR3 is CASSWGVDSSYNEQFF. In DNA form, the CDR3 reads TGTGCCAGCAGCTGGGGAGTGGACAGCTCCTACAATGAGCAGTTCTTC.